This TCR beta chain was captured by sequencing in a study of T cell changes during pregnancy in multiple sclerosis. Germline V gene lookup returns CDR1 SGHKS and CDR2 YYEKEE (reference sequence). The CDR3 runs to 15 residues. J gave up 0 bases and V 6 bases, and 6 bases lay outside the gene matches. Some clones are missing from TCRdb's copy, which holds only in-frame ones; the method was immunoSEQ multiplex PCR. The data contain tens of thousands of clones, 90% to 95% of them singletons. This clonotype was obtained from a female donor with multiple sclerosis, enrolled in a pregnancy study. Sequencing was performed on CD8+ T cells from peripheral blood mononuclear cells, taken in the first trimester of pregnancy. The chain has TRBV5-5 and TRBJ2-7; 10 bases map to TRBD1. The CDR3 spells CASIGTGALSYEQYF. DNA for the CDR3: TGTGCCAGCATCGGGACAGGGGCCCTCTCCTACGAGCAGTACTTC.